Presented here are 23 T cell receptor beta chains from one specimen sequenced in a study of blood T cell repertoires in COVID-19. Data came from immunoSEQ multiplex PCR; TCRdb stores just in-frame clones and leaves some out. The sample includes around 300,000 clones, about 90% of them seen just once. The specimen was PBMCs or T cells enriched from blood (not recorded which). The receptors derive from a man younger than 40 who had recovered from COVID-19.

This clone came up a few times. This chain connects TRBV2 to TRBJ2-2; 7 bases agree with TRBD1. V lost 8 bases to trimming and J lost 3 bases; unmatched junction nucleotides: 3. CDR3 size: 13 residues. Germline assignment: CDR1 SNHLY and CDR2 FYNNEI. CDR3 sequence (DNA): TGTGCCAGCGGACAGGCGGACACCGGGGAGCTGTTTTTT. The encoded protein is CASGQADTGELFF.

The V call is TRBV2, the J call TRBJ2-2; D not certain. There are 16 residues in the CDR3. CDR1 is SNHLY, CDR2 FYNNEI, per germline. V lost 0 bases, J lost 0 bases, and 8 bases lay in between. For the CDR3, the DNA is TGTGCCAGCAGTGAAGCGCTCAGATCGAACACCGGGGAGCTGTTTTTT. It is translated as CASSEALRSNTGELFF.

The table lists this clone with a count of one. The chain recombines TRBV5-1 with TRBJ1-1; D may be TRBD1 (5 bases). Germline loops: CDR1 SGHRS, CDR2 YFSETQ. Trimming removed 0 bases at V and 7 bases at J, with 7 bases between. The CDR3 runs to 12 residues. For the CDR3, the DNA is TGCGCCAGCAGCTTGGAGGGGTTTGAAGCTTTCTTT. Translating gives CASSLEGFEAFF.

The chain carries TRBV10-3 and TRBJ1-5; D gene unclear. With 3 bases removed from V and 7 bases from J, the gap between germline ends came to 19 bases. Per the germline V gene, CDR1 is ENHRY and CDR2 is SYGVKD. The CDR3 extends over 16 amino acids. The CDR3 protein is CAISDEEGNARQPQHF. The CDR3 coding sequence is TGTGCCATCAGTGATGAAGAGGGAAATGCGAGACAGCCCCAGCATTTT.

For the CDR3, the DNA is TGTGCCAGCAGTGACCCTCCGGTCGACATTCAGTACTTC. This encodes CASSDPPVDIQYF. The V and J genes are TRBV25-1 and TRBJ2-4; no clear D gene. The CDR3 loop spans 13 amino acids. Trimming left V 3 bases short and J 8 bases short, with 11 bases between. Germline V gene sequence: CDR1 MGHDK, CDR2 SYGVNS.

This chain uses TRBV7-9 with TRBJ2-6, with 8 nucleotides matching TRBD2. J gave up 0 bases and V 1 base, and 5 bases lay outside the gene matches. Germline V lookup: CDR1 SEHNR, CDR2 FQNEAQ (reference sequence). This CDR3 has 18 residues. CDR3 in amino acids: CASSLGRGALSGANVLTF. CDR3 DNA: TGTGCCAGCAGCTTAGGGCGGGGGGCCCTCTCTGGGGCCAACGTCCTGACTTTC.

The rearrangement joins TRBV11-2 to TRBJ1-6, with 9 bases lining up with TRBD1. CDR3 length: 13 amino acids. Trimming cost V 4 bases and J 16 bases; bases outside gene matches: 8. Looked up from germline, CDR1 is SGHAT and CDR2 is FQNNGV. The CDR3 nucleotides are TGTGCCAGCAGCTACGGGGACAGGGCTTCTCTCCACTTT. Amino acid sequence: CASSYGDRASLHF.

This sequence joins TRBV7-8 and TRBJ1-4; 10 bases align to TRBD1. Germline CDR1 reads SGHVS; CDR2 reads FQNEAQ. J gave up 0 bases and V 1 base, and 5 bases lay outside the gene matches. The CDR3 has 18 residues. The CDR3 reads CASSLVGTGDSTNEKLFF. The CDR3 nucleotides are TGTGCCAGCAGCTTAGTGGGGACAGGGGACTCAACTAATGAAAAACTGTTTTTT.

The chain uses TRBV10-3 and TRBJ2-1, with D perhaps TRBD2 (5 bases). The CDR3 runs to 15 residues. The germline V gene has CDR1 ENHRY and CDR2 SYGVKD. The V end lost 7 bases, the J end lost 7 bases, and 20 bases lay between the germline ends. CDR3 sequence reads: CAIKADPTPGNEQFF. CDR3 sequence (DNA): TGTGCCATCAAGGCCGACCCCACCCCGGGGAATGAGCAGTTCTTC.

The chain is built from TRBV27 and TRBJ2-3, with D possibly TRBD1 on 6 matching bases. CDR3 length: 15 amino acids. The V and J ends lost 6 bases and 5 bases respectively, with 18 bases between them. Looked up from germline, CDR1 is MNHEY and CDR2 is SMNVEV (reference sequence). CDR3 sequence (DNA): TGTGCCAGCAGATTAGGGAGACGAGGGGGAGATACGCAGTATTTT. As protein: CASRLGRRGGDTQYF.

This clone was counted a single time. V gene TRBV11-2 combines with J gene TRBJ1-5; no clear D gene. CDR1 is SGHAT and CDR2 is FQNNGV in the germline V gene. The CDR3 is 12 amino acids. With 2 bases removed from V and 6 bases from J, the gap between germline ends came to 5 bases. The CDR3 is CASSLSGQPQHF. The CDR3 coding sequence is TGTGCCAGCAGCTTATCAGGTCAGCCCCAGCATTTT.

A word on this clone: Its ends do not fully match the called genes, so a read error is possible. The DNA of the CDR3 is TGTGCCAGTAATATAGGGACAATGAACACTGAAGCTTTCTTT. The encoded protein is CASNIGTMNTEAFF. The chain uses TRBV19 and TRBJ1-1; D might be TRBD1 (6 bases). The CDR3 has 14 amino acids. In germline, CDR1 is LNHDA, CDR2 SQIVND (reference sequence).

The V call is TRBV11-2, the J call TRBJ1-6; 9 nucleotides align to TRBD1. Germline CDR1 is SGHAT and CDR2 is FQNNGV. After removal of 5 bases from V and 7 bases from J, the junction contained 9 bases not matched to a gene. The CDR3 is made up of 16 amino acids. DNA of the CDR3: TGTGCCAGCAGCCGAGGGGAGGGGACAGGGAATTCACCCCTCCACTTT. Translating it yields CASSRGEGTGNSPLHF.

The chain is built from TRBV9 and TRBJ2-5; D is unclear. This CDR3 comprises 14 residues. The germline CDR1 and CDR2 sequences are SGDLS and YYNGEE. V was trimmed by 0 bases and J by 1 base, leaving 7 bases between them. CDR3 region: CASSVGNIQETQYF. In DNA form, the CDR3 reads TGTGCCAGCAGCGTAGGTAACATCCAAGAGACCCAGTACTTC.

A remark on this clone: This sample includes further DNA sequences coding for the same CDR3. The chain couples TRBV30 to TRBJ1-5; the D is unclear. Germline CDR1 is GTSNPN and CDR2 is SVGIG (reference sequence). Trimming left V 0 bases short and J 1 base short, with 4 bases between. This CDR3 is built from 13 residues. The CDR3 loop is CAWSVLSNQPQHF. CDR3 nucleotide sequence: TGTGCCTGGAGTGTACTAAGCAATCAGCCCCAGCATTTT.

The rearrangement uses TRBV7-9 and TRBJ1-4, with D perhaps TRBD1 (6 bases). Trimming left V 5 bases short and J 5 bases short, with 15 bases between. This CDR3 contains 15 residues. Per germline, CDR1 SEHNR and CDR2 FQNEAQ (reference sequence). CDR3 residues: CASSAYRAKNEKLFF. CDR3 nucleotides: TGTGCCAGCAGCGCATACAGGGCCAAAAATGAAAAACTGTTTTTT.

The chain couples TRBV7-3 to TRBJ2-7, with TRBD1 identical over 10 bases. Per germline, CDR1 SGHTA and CDR2 FQGTGA. CDR3 length: 14 amino acids. The trim removed 5 bases at V and 3 bases at J, leaving 4 bases unmatched. The CDR3 DNA is TGTGCCAGCAGCGTGACAGGGGGCGGCTACGAGCAGTACTTC. This translates into CASSVTGGGYEQYF.

The V and J genes are TRBV5-1 and TRBJ2-7; D remains ambiguous. The CDR3 has 14 amino acids. The germline V and J ends were trimmed by 1 base and 4 bases, with 12 bases remaining between them. CDR1 SGHRS and CDR2 YFSETQ come from the germline V gene. The CDR3 sequence: CASSLTAREYEQYF. DNA of the CDR3: TGCGCCAGCAGCTTGACCGCTAGAGAGTACGAGCAGTACTTC.

A note on this clone: The junction departs from the called germline gene at one end, perhaps through a read error. This chain joins TRBV7-8 and TRBJ1-2, with 7 positions matching TRBD1. The CDR3 extends over 14 amino acids. In germline, CDR1 is SGHVS, CDR2 FQNEAQ. CDR3 bases: TGTGCCAGCAGCTTAGCGCTAGCCGGGACAGAACTCCAGTTC. Amino acids: CASSLALAGTELQF. The variable domain in full, with the rest retrieved from reference TRBV7-8 and TRBJ1-2, is GAGVSQSPRYKVAKRGQDVALRCDPISGHVSLFWYQQALGQGPEFLTYFQNEAQLDKSGLPSDRFFAERPEGSVSTLKIQRTQQEDSAVYLCASSLALAGTELQFGSGTRLTVV.

The chain is built from TRBV4-2 and TRBJ2-2; 7 bases align to TRBD1. The germline CDR1 and CDR2 sequences are LGHNA and YNFKEQ. This CDR3 region has 16 residues. With V trimmed by 1 base and J by 3 bases, 5 bases remained unmatched. In DNA, the CDR3 is TGTGCCAGCAGCCAAGTAGACAGGGTTGACACCGGGGAGCTGTTTTTT. Protein: CASSQVDRVDTGELFF.

The chain is built from TRBV6-1 and TRBJ2-7, with TRBD2 matching 7 bases. Germline values: CDR1 MNHNS, CDR2 SASEGT. The CDR3 is made up of 11 amino acids. J gave up 9 bases and V 2 bases, and 1 base lay outside the gene matches. CDR3 nucleotides: TGTGCCAGCAGTGAATGGGAGGGGCAGTACTTC. This gives the protein CASSEWEGQYF.

The CDR3 nucleotides read TGTGCCAGCAGTGGCGGGGGGACCTATAATTCACCCCTCCACTTT. Its protein is CASSGGGTYNSPLHF. The rearrangement uses TRBV2 and TRBJ1-6; TRBD1 is a possible D gene (5 bases). Per germline, CDR1 SNHLY and CDR2 FYNNEI. CDR3 length: 15 amino acids. V was trimmed by 4 bases and J by 2 bases, leaving 9 bases between them.

CDR3 sequence reads: CASSSRRSPYEQYF. Written as DNA, the CDR3 is TGTGCCAGCAGCTCTAGGCGATCACCCTACGAGCAGTACTTC. The V call is TRBV5-4, the J call TRBJ2-7; D remains unclear. The germline gives CDR1 SGHNT, CDR2 YYREEE (reference sequence). V shed 3 bases and J shed 2 bases, with 12 bases lying between them. The CDR3 is made up of 14 amino acids.